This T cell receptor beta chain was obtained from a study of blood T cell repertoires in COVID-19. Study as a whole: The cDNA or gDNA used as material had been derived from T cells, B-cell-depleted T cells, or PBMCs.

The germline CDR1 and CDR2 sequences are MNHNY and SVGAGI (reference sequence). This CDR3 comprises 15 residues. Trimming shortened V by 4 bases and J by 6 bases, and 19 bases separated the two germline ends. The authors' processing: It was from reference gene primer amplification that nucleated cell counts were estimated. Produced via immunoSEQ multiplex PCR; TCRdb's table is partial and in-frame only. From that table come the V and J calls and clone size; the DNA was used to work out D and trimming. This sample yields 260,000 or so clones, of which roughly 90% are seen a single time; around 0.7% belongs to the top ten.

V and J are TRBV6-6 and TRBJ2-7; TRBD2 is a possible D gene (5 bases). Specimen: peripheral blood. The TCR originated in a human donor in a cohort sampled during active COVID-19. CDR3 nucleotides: TGTGCCAGCAGTTCCATCTTACTAGTCGTGGGCGAGCAGTACTTC. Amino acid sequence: CASSSILLVVGEQYF.